The 27 T cell receptor beta chains listed next were all sequenced from one sample in a study of CD8 T cells in ankylosing spondylitis (dated by TCRdb to about 2017). Results the study describes overall, beyond this receptor: Blood from ankylosing spondylitis patients appeared to be characterized by a TCR beta motif composed of several highly homologous amino acid variants.

These receptors have no known antigen. The library was obtained by 5' RACE. Data came from an Illumina HiSeq 2500. The public reads were reanalyzed by TCRdb: fastp trimming at Q25, MiXCR alignment, in-frame beta chains only. Entries that share a CDR3 protein sequence are merged under the most common genes and DNA. The sample profile shows about 330,000 distinct CDR3 sequences; under 8.5% of them were found once. The top ten clones comprise roughly 15% of the sample. The specimen was blood, either unsorted or a sorted T cell fraction (not recorded which). The receptors stem from a male donor with ankylosing spondylitis.

This clonotype was seen more than once but under ten times. J is TRBJ2-5 and V is TRBV28; weak D call: TRBD1 (5 bases). V lost 3 bases, J lost 5 bases, and 10 bases lay in between. The CDR3 is made up of 13 amino acids. Germline V gives CDR1 MDHEN, CDR2 SYDVKM. CDR3: CASSFPPGETQYF. In DNA, the CDR3 is TGTGCCAGCAGTTTCCCACCAGGGGAGACCCAGTACTTC.

This clonotype was counted ten times or more. The V call is TRBV6-2 or TRBV6-3, the J call TRBJ1-2; a possible D gene is TRBD1 (5 bases). The CDR3 has 11 amino acids. The V gene's germline CDR1 is MNHEY and CDR2 SVGEGT. V was pared by 5 bases and J by 8 bases, with 9 bases between. CDR3 region: CASSAGLGYTF. The CDR3 DNA is TGTGCCAGCAGTGCGGGGCTCGGCTACACCTTC.

This rearrangement joins TRBV10-2 to TRBJ1-1, with a possible D match to TRBD1 (6 bases). V lost 5 bases and J lost 2, with 15 bases in between. This CDR3 spans 15 amino acids. Germline CDR1 and CDR2: WSHSY and SAAADI. The CDR3 loop is CASSTTGIFNTEAFF. In DNA form, the CDR3 reads TGCGCCAGCAGTACAACAGGGATTTTTAACACTGAAGCTTTCTTT.

This clonotype showed up just a few times. This chain connects TRBV7-2 to TRBJ2-7; 7 nucleotides match TRBD1. Trimming cost V 4 bases and J 4 bases; bases outside gene matches: 10. CDR3 length equals 15 residues. The germline CDR1 and CDR2 sequences are SGHTA and FQGNSA. The CDR3: CASSYSSGTEYEQYF. The CDR3 DNA reads as TGTGCCAGCAGCTACTCATCCGGGACAGAATACGAGCAGTACTTC.

This clonotype occurred a few times. The chain combines TRBV13 with TRBJ2-1, with D possibly being TRBD2 (6 bases). V was pared by 3 bases and J by 6 bases, with 15 bases between. This CDR3 comprises 15 residues. Germline V CDR1 and CDR2: PRHDT, FYEKMQ (reference sequence). For the CDR3, the DNA is TGTGCCAGCAGCTTCGGGGGTGGTTTAGGCAATGAGCAGTTCTTC. Translating it yields CASSFGGGLGNEQFF.

This clonotype was recorded many times. The V gene is TRBV20-1, the J gene TRBJ2-1; 9 bases fit TRBD1. After removal of 2 bases from V and 7 bases from J, the junction contained 9 bases not matched to a gene. The CDR3 covers 15 residues. The germline V gene encodes CDR1 DFQATT and CDR2 SNEGSKA (reference sequence). CDR3 sequence: CSARRDRVGDNEQFF. CDR3 in DNA: TGCAGTGCTAGAAGGGACAGGGTGGGTGATAATGAGCAGTTCTTC.

V and J are TRBV28 and TRBJ1-2; 7 positions match TRBD1. V lost 5 bases, J lost 0 bases, and 6 bases stayed unmatched. Germline V lookup: CDR1 MDHEN, CDR2 SYDVKM. CDR3 size: 15 residues. In DNA form, the CDR3 reads TGTGCCAGCAGTGTTGGGACAGTTCCTAACTATGGCTACACCTTC. Protein product: CASSVGTVPNYGYTF.

The chain is built from TRBV5-1 and TRBJ2-7; maybe TRBD1 (6 bases). The germline CDR1 and CDR2 sequences are SGHRS and YFSETQ. V was pared by 6 bases and J by 5 bases, with 15 bases between. The CDR3 contains 13 residues. CDR3 region: CASTKQGLNEQYF. CDR3 sequence (DNA): TGCGCCAGCACCAAACAGGGTCTGAACGAGCAGTACTTC. Using reference TRBV5-1 and TRBJ2-7 for the parts outside the CDR3, the full variable domain is KAGVTQTPRYLIKTRGQQVTLSCSPISGHRSVSWYQQTPGQGLQFLFEYFSETQRNKGNFPGRFSGRQFSNSRSEMNVSTLELGDSALYLCASTKQGLNEQYFGPGTRLTVT.

This clonotype was counted between two and nine times. The chain recombines TRBV12-3 or TRBV12-4 with TRBJ2-6; D unresolved. V was cut by 3 bases and J by 1 base, with 13 bases left in between. The CDR3 loop spans 17 amino acids. CDR3 in DNA: TGTGCCAGCAGTTTGTACACCCAAGGGTCTGGGGCCAACGTCCTGACTTTC. Amino acids: CASSLYTQGSGANVLTF.

This clonotype was picked up a small number of times. The rearrangement links TRBV5-1 to TRBJ2-7; D gene ambiguous. V was clipped by 4 bases and J by 2 bases, with 16 bases between them. The CDR3 totals 15 residues. Germline lookup yields CDR1 SGHRS and CDR2 YFSETQ. CDR3 sequence reads: CASSPLGSSTYEQYF. The CDR3 DNA reads TGCGCCAGCAGCCCTTTAGGCAGTTCCACCTACGAGCAGTACTTC.

Many counts were recorded for this clonotype. The chain couples TRBV11-2 to TRBJ2-1, with D tentatively TRBD2 (6 bases). The CDR3 extends over 16 amino acids. V was shortened by 2 bases and J by 4 bases, with 15 bases between the two germline ends. Germline V gene lookup returns CDR1 SGHAT and CDR2 FQNNGV. The CDR3 DNA is TGTGCCAGCAGCTTAATCCCGACTAGGGATTACAATGAGCAGTTCTTC. Encoded protein: CASSLIPTRDYNEQFF.

In its sample, this clonotype was seen many times. The genes are TRBV9 and TRBJ2-5; a weak D match, TRBD1 (6 bases). Trimming removed 3 bases at V and 5 bases at J, with 14 bases between. The CDR3 is 14 amino acids. The germline V gene has CDR1 SGDLS and CDR2 YYNGEE. The CDR3 is CASSAVTGTETQYF. CDR3 DNA: TGTGCCAGCAGCGCAGTCACAGGGACGGAGACCCAGTACTTC.

This clonotype was observed a handful of times. The chain joins TRBV5-5 to TRBJ2-2; TRBD1 agrees at 8 bases. After removal of 4 bases from V and 1 base from J, the junction contained 9 bases not matched to a gene. The CDR3 is 17 amino acids. Per the germline V gene, CDR1 is SGHKS and CDR2 is YYEKEE (reference sequence). DNA of the CDR3: TGTGCCAGCAGCCTCAATGCCGGGACAGGGAACACCGGGGAGCTGTTTTTT. This codes for CASSLNAGTGNTGELFF.

The chain employs TRBV12-3 or TRBV12-4 and TRBJ2-4; D unclear. Deletions cut 2 bases from V and 0 bases from J, with 8 bases between. The CDR3 covers 15 residues. This chain's CDR3 is CASSLNLGAKNIQYF. Written as DNA, the CDR3 is TGTGCCAGCAGTTTAAACCTTGGAGCCAAAAACATTCAGTACTTC.

The chain is built from TRBV11-2 and TRBJ2-2; D not certain. Trimming cost V 4 bases and J 2 bases, with 11 bases left between them. There are 15 residues in the CDR3. Germline assignment: CDR1 SGHAT and CDR2 FQNNGV. The CDR3 DNA reads as TGTGCCAGCAGCTGGGGAAACCCAAACACCGGGGAGCTGTTTTTT. Translating gives CASSWGNPNTGELFF.

This clonotype has only a few counts. This sequence joins TRBV27 and TRBJ2-7; no firm D call. Trimming took 6 bases from V and 0 from J, leaving 9 bases between them. Germline V CDR1 and CDR2: MNHEY, SMNVEV (reference sequence). There are 13 residues in the CDR3. The CDR3 loop is CASSLTTSYEQYF. DNA of the CDR3: TGTGCCAGCAGCCTGACCACCTCCTACGAGCAGTACTTC.

This clonotype was detected only a few times. The chain couples TRBV7-9 to TRBJ2-7, with TRBD1 matching 7 bases. Trimming removed 1 base from V and 2 bases from J; junction bases left unmatched: 5. The CDR3 is made up of 15 amino acids. CDR1 is SEHNR and CDR2 is FQNEAQ in the germline V gene (reference sequence). DNA of the CDR3: TGTGCCAGCAGCTTAGTGACGGGACAGACCTACGAGCAGTACTTC. Protein product: CASSLVTGQTYEQYF.

This clonotype came up many times. The chain recombines TRBV5-1 with TRBJ2-3; TRBD2 matches at 10 bases. The CDR3 has 16 residues. Per germline, CDR1 SGHRS and CDR2 YFSETQ. V was clipped by 1 base and J by 9 bases; unmatched bases: 11. CDR3 amino acids: CASSLTASGSQRTQYF. The CDR3 DNA reads TGCGCCAGCAGCTTGACTGCTAGCGGGAGTCAGAGGACGCAGTATTTT.

This clonotype has at least ten counts. This sequence joins TRBV10-3 and TRBJ2-6, with 7 bases matching TRBD1. Germline V gene data show CDR1 as ENHRY and CDR2 as SYGVKD. Trimming at V came to 7 bases and at J to 2 bases, leaving 8 bases not matched to a gene. The CDR3 is 16 residues long. The CDR3 here is CAIKRQGRAGANVLTF. The CDR3 DNA sequence: TGTGCCATCAAGAGACAGGGCCGAGCTGGGGCCAACGTCCTGACTTTC.

The V gene is TRBV20-1, the J gene TRBJ2-3; D is ambiguous. V was pared by 0 bases and J by 0 bases, with 7 bases between. The CDR3 loop spans 14 amino acids. Germline V lookup: CDR1 DFQATT, CDR2 SNEGSKA (reference sequence). The CDR3 DNA reads as TGCAGTGCTAGAGACAGCTCTAGCACAGATACGCAGTATTTT. Residues: CSARDSSSTDTQYF.

This clonotype was detected ten times or more. The chain uses TRBV20-1 and TRBJ1-1; tentatively, D is TRBD1 (6 bases). In germline, CDR1 is DFQATT, CDR2 SNEGSKA (reference sequence). This CDR3 spans 13 amino acids. Trimming took 6 bases from V and 3 from J, leaving 14 bases between them. CDR3 residues: CSACTPGDTEAFF. The DNA for the CDR3 is TGCAGTGCCTGTACCCCAGGGGACACTGAAGCTTTCTTT.

The chain uses TRBV2 and TRBJ1-4, with 7 bases lining up with TRBD1. J was trimmed by 4 bases and V by 2 bases; bases with no gene match: 4. This CDR3 comprises 15 residues. CDR1 and CDR2 from the germline V gene are SNHLY and FYNNEI. CDR3 DNA: TGTGCCAGCAGTGAATGGGACAGAATTAATGAAAAACTGTTTTTT. This codes for CASSEWDRINEKLFF.

This clonotype was seen a handful of times. The chain joins TRBV5-1 to TRBJ2-1; possible D gene TRBD1, 5 bases. The CDR3 is made up of 15 amino acids. V lost 4 bases, J lost 3 bases, and 14 bases lay in between. Germline V gene sequence: CDR1 SGHRS, CDR2 YFSETQ. The CDR3 here is CASSPLQENYNEQFF. The CDR3 nucleotides are TGCGCCAGCAGCCCACTACAGGAGAACTACAATGAGCAGTTCTTC. Together with reference TRBV5-1 and TRBJ2-1, the CDR3 gives the full variable domain: KAGVTQTPRYLIKTRGQQVTLSCSPISGHRSVSWYQQTPGQGLQFLFEYFSETQRNKGNFPGRFSGRQFSNSRSEMNVSTLELGDSALYLCASSPLQENYNEQFFGPGTRLTVL.

This sequence joins TRBV29-1 and TRBJ1-1, with a possible D match to TRBD1 (6 bases). This CDR3 comprises 13 residues. V lost 4 bases and J lost 4, with 13 bases in between. The germline gives CDR1 SQVTM, CDR2 ANQGSEA. CDR3: CSVAPGAGTEAFF. The CDR3 DNA reads TGCAGCGTTGCCCCAGGGGCGGGCACTGAAGCTTTCTTT.

The V gene is TRBV5-1, the J gene TRBJ2-7; D might be TRBD2 (5 bases). Germline V CDR1 and CDR2: SGHRS, YFSETQ. The CDR3 totals 16 residues. V lost 4 bases and J lost 6, with 23 bases in between. The CDR3 nucleotides are TGCGCCAGCAGCGACCTAGGCAGGAGGAATCTCGGCGAGCAGTACTTC. As protein: CASSDLGRRNLGEQYF.

This clonotype appeared a few times. The chain combines TRBV12-3 or TRBV12-4 with TRBJ2-1; 8 positions agree with TRBD2. The CDR3 totals 15 residues. J gave up 8 bases and V 6 bases, and 12 bases lay outside the gene matches. The CDR3 bases are TGTGCCAGCAGCCCGGGAATAGCGGGATGGGATGAGCAGTTCTTC. The encoded protein is CASSPGIAGWDEQFF.

This clonotype appeared a few times. The chain employs TRBV27 and TRBJ1-4; 8 bases agree with TRBD1. Germline V gene data show CDR1 as MNHEY and CDR2 as SMNVEV (reference sequence). The CDR3 sequence is 17 residues long. Unmatched junction bases numbered 17, after V lost 4 bases and J lost 10 bases. CDR3 DNA sequence: TGTGCCAGCAGTTACAACTACAGAGGACAGGGAGGAGGAAAACTGTTTTTT. Protein product: CASSYNYRGQGGGKLFF.